The 20 T cell receptor beta chains listed next were all sequenced from one sample in a study of blood T cell repertoires in COVID-19. Some clones are missing from TCRdb's copy, which holds only in-frame ones; the method was immunoSEQ multiplex PCR. Of 200,000 to 250,000 clones listed, under 90% are singletons. Source material: peripheral blood. The receptors derive from an elderly woman with active or convalescent COVID-19.

V and J are TRBV30 and TRBJ1-5; 12 nucleotides agree with TRBD1. CDR1 is GTSNPN and CDR2 is SVGIG in the germline V gene (reference sequence). V lost 0 bases to trimming and J lost 1 base; unmatched junction nucleotides: 10. This CDR3 spans 19 amino acids. The CDR3 here is CAWSVGQGASLISNQPQHF. The CDR3 nucleotides read TGTGCCTGGAGTGTGGGACAGGGGGCGAGCTTGATAAGCAATCAGCCCCAGCATTTT.

This rearrangement joins TRBV29-1 to TRBJ1-2, with a possible D match to TRBD1 (5 bases). Trimming took off 7 bases at V and 7 bases at J, with 25 bases between the two ends. Germline V gene sequence: CDR1 SQVTM, CDR2 ANQGSEA. The CDR3 consists of 15 residues. The DNA for the CDR3 is TGCAGCGCCGTCCCTCTTTCGGTCGGGGGAGGTGGCTACACCTTC. This sequence encodes CSAVPLSVGGGGYTF.

The gene calls are TRBV6-5 and TRBJ2-7, with 9 bases lining up with TRBD1. The CDR3 runs 13 residues. Losses at the gene ends were 5 bases for V and 3 bases for J; bases not matched to a gene: 2. In germline, CDR1 is MNHEY, CDR2 SVGAGI. CDR3 protein: CASSRQGDYEQYF. CDR3 bases: TGTGCCAGCAGTCGACAGGGGGACTACGAGCAGTACTTC.

The genes are TRBV24-1 and TRBJ2-1; no definite D call. CDR3 length: 14 amino acids. Per germline, CDR1 KGHDR and CDR2 SFDVKD. V was cut by 3 bases and J by 5 bases, with 10 bases left in between. CDR3: CATSDPGSHNEQFF. CDR3 DNA: TGTGCCACCAGTGATCCAGGTTCCCACAATGAGCAGTTCTTC.

The chain combines TRBV5-1 with TRBJ2-6; 7 bases agree with TRBD1. From germline, CDR1 is SGHRS and CDR2 YFSETQ. The CDR3 is 17 amino acids. After removal of 4 bases from V and 2 bases from J, the junction contained 9 bases not matched to a gene. In nucleotides, the CDR3 is TGCGCCAGCAGCCTTGACAGGGCCTGGACTGGGGCCAACGTCCTGACTTTC. As protein: CASSLDRAWTGANVLTF.

The chain couples TRBV5-1 to TRBJ2-7, with TRBD1 matching over 7 bases. Germline V gives CDR1 SGHRS, CDR2 YFSETQ. J lost 2 bases, V lost 4 bases, and 9 bases had no gene match. This CDR3 is built from 15 residues. Here the CDR3 reads CASSPRQGDAYEQYF. The CDR3 DNA reads TGCGCCAGCAGCCCCCGACAGGGAGATGCCTACGAGCAGTACTTC.

The rearrangement links TRBV11-3 to TRBJ1-1; 7 bases line up with TRBD1. V lost 5 bases and J lost 6; bases outside the gene matches: 12. From germline, CDR1 is SGHNT and CDR2 YENEEA. CDR3 length equals 15 residues. Here the CDR3 DNA reads TGTGCCAGCAGCCTCAGACAGGGAGCTGTCTCTGAAGCTTTCTTT. This encodes CASSLRQGAVSEAFF.

As for this clone: Mismatch with germline at one junction end may stem from a read error. The chain is built from TRBV12-3 or TRBV12-4 and TRBJ2-1, with D possibly TRBD1 on 7 matching bases. The CDR3 has 13 amino acids. The CDR3 protein is CSSSTGEENEQFF. The CDR3 DNA reads TGTTCCAGCAGTACAGGGGAGGAAAATGAGCAGTTCTTC.

This chain uses TRBV7-2 with TRBJ2-1; TRBD2 aligns across 9 bases. The CDR3 sequence is 15 residues long. Per germline, CDR1 SGHTA and CDR2 FQGNSA. With 6 bases clipped from V and 9 bases from J, the junction kept 12 bases outside the gene matches. The CDR3 nucleotides are TGTGCCAGCAGTAACCCAGAGCGGGGGGTGGTTGAGCAGTTCTTC. Translated, it gives CASSNPERGVVEQFF. Full variable domain (outside the CDR3, taken from reference TRBV7-2 and TRBJ2-1): GAGVSQSPSNKVTEKGKDVELRCDPISGHTALYWYRQSLGQGLEFLIYFQGNSAPDKSGLPSDRFSAERTGGSVSTLTIQRTQQEDSAVYLCASSNPERGVVEQFFGPGTRLTVL.

The V gene is TRBV6-5, the J gene TRBJ2-5, with 7 positions matching TRBD2. Unmatched junction bases numbered 10, after V lost 6 bases and J lost 6 bases. This CDR3 has 14 amino acids. Germline V gene lookup returns CDR1 MNHEY and CDR2 SVGAGI. For the CDR3, the DNA is TGTGCCAGCAGGCGGACTGCGGGGGAAAAGACCCAGTACTTC. Its translation: CASRRTAGEKTQYF.

The chain has TRBV18 and TRBJ2-7; the D gene is possibly TRBD1 (6 bases). Between the trimmed V and J ends, which lost 2 bases and 1 base, there was a span of 9 bases. Germline V gives CDR1 KGHSH, CDR2 LQKENI. The CDR3 has 14 residues. The CDR3 bases are TGTGCCAGCTCACCAACAGGGAGATCCTACGAGCAGTACTTC. It specifies CASSPTGRSYEQYF.

V usage is TRBV6-1 and J usage is TRBJ1-2, with D perhaps TRBD1 (6 bases). CDR3 length: 15 amino acids. V was pared by 0 bases and J by 3 bases, with 11 bases between. Germline V gene lookup returns CDR1 MNHNS and CDR2 SASEGT. The CDR3 region is CASSEATGMDYGYTF. The CDR3 coding sequence is TGTGCCAGCAGTGAAGCCACAGGGATGGACTATGGCTACACCTTC.

The CDR3 reads CASGKDSSYGYTF. The CDR3 coding sequence is TGTGCCAGCGGGAAGGACAGTTCATATGGCTACACCTTC. V and J are TRBV5-8 and TRBJ1-2; TRBD1 is a possible D gene (6 bases). This CDR3 region has 13 residues. Trimming pared 7 bases from V and 5 bases from J, leaving 15 bases between. CDR1 is SGHTS and CDR2 is YDEGEE in the germline V gene.

The chain combines TRBV7-8 with TRBJ2-1; D possibly corresponds to TRBD2 (7 bases). The ends were cut back, 7 bases at V and 3 bases at J, with 19 bases in the middle. CDR3 length: 16 residues. Germline values: CDR1 SGHVS, CDR2 FQNEAQ. CDR3 bases: TGTGCCAGCACCAACGTCCGGGGGGCCTTCTACAATGAGCAGTTCTTC. It yields the protein CASTNVRGAFYNEQFF.

The V gene is TRBV7-9, the J gene TRBJ1-2, with no clear D. This CDR3 has 13 residues. Germline V gene data show CDR1 as SEHNR and CDR2 as FQNEAQ (reference sequence). Trimming took 3 bases from V and 1 from J, leaving 6 bases between them. The CDR3 reads CASSLPLNYGYTF. In nucleotides, the CDR3 is TGTGCCAGCAGCTTGCCACTTAACTATGGCTACACCTTC.

The chain carries TRBV11-3 and TRBJ2-1; possible D gene TRBD2, 6 bases. This CDR3 contains 16 residues. V was trimmed by 1 base and J by 0 bases, leaving 10 bases between them. The germline CDR1 and CDR2 sequences are SGHNT and YENEEA. This CDR3 is CASSLVSGGSYNEQFF. Here the CDR3 DNA reads TGTGCCAGCAGCTTAGTTTCCGGGGGCTCCTACAATGAGCAGTTCTTC.

The J gene is TRBJ2-1, the V gene TRBV18; TRBD2 agrees at 11 bases. Germline V gene sequence: CDR1 KGHSH, CDR2 LQKENI. The CDR3 runs 15 residues. Trimming took 3 bases from V and 9 from J; bases not matched to a gene: 7. The CDR3 sequence is CASSPIAGGPVEQFF. In nucleotides, the CDR3 is TGTGCCAGCTCACCGATAGCGGGGGGGCCGGTTGAGCAGTTCTTC.

The V call is TRBV4-1, the J call TRBJ1-5, with 12 nucleotides matching TRBD1. This CDR3 contains 15 residues. The germline V gene has CDR1 MGHRA and CDR2 YSYEKL. With V trimmed by 4 bases and J by 7 bases, 5 bases remained unmatched. Here the CDR3 DNA reads TGCGCCAGCAGCCCCGGGACAGGGGGCGGGCAGCCCCAGCATTTT. Translation gives CASSPGTGGGQPQHF.

The chain couples TRBV29-1 to TRBJ2-7; 7 bases align to TRBD1. CDR1 is SQVTM, CDR2 ANQGSEA, per germline. The CDR3 spans 16 residues. V was pared by 6 bases and J by 3 bases, with 17 bases of the junction left unmatched. Written as DNA, the CDR3 is TGCAGCGTAGGGGGCGGTACCTTATGGGGCGACTACGAGCAGTACTTC. This encodes CSVGGGTLWGDYEQYF.

The chain has TRBV10-3 and TRBJ2-5; 7 positions agree with TRBD1. CDR1 is ENHRY and CDR2 is SYGVKD in the germline V gene. V was clipped by 5 bases and J by 5 bases; unmatched bases: 8. The CDR3 contains 14 residues. In nucleotides, the CDR3 is TGTGCCATCAGTCCGGGACAGCTTTCCGAGACCCAGTACTTC. It codes for CAISPGQLSETQYF.